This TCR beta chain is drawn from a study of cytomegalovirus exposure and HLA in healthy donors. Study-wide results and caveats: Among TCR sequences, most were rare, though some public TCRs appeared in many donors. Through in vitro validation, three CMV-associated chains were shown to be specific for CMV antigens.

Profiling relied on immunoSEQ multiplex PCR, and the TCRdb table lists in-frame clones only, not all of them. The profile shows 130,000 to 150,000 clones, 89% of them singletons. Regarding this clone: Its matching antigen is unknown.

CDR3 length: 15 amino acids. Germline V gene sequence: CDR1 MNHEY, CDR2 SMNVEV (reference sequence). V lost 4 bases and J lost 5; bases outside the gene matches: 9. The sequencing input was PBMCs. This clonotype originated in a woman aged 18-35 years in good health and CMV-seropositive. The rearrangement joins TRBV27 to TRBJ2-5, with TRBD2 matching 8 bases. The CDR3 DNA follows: TGTGCCAGCAGTTGGGTAACGGGGGGGACGGAGACCCAGTACTTC. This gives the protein CASSWVTGGTETQYF.